Listed below are T cell receptor beta chains from one sample, sequenced in a study of blood T cell repertoires in COVID-19. TCRdb's copy holds only in-frame clones and misses some; the assay was immunoSEQ multiplex PCR. The sample includes 350,000 to 400,000 clones, approximately 91% of them seen just once. Specimen: PBMCs or T cells enriched from blood (not recorded which). These receptors came from a woman between 40 and 50 years old who had been exposed to COVID-19. Both conserved end residues are trimmed from each CDR3. Each record gives: V gene, J gene, CDR3 length, CDR3 protein.

>TRBV18|TRBJ2-7|12
ASSPLDSPYEQY
>TRBV19|TRBJ1-1|12
ASSAVRGNTEAF
>TRBV27|TRBJ1-1|12
ASTRTYMNTEAF
>TRBV4-1|TRBJ1-5|14
ASSHLRTRGNQPQH
>TRBV19|TRBJ2-1|13
ASIKTSGSYNEQF
>TRBV6-2/TRBV6-3|TRBJ1-3|15
ASSRAPAGSSGNTIY
>TRBV5-1|TRBJ2-1|13
ASSLVTGAYNEQF
>TRBV5-1|TRBJ1-2|13
ASSLVRPGNYGYT
>TRBV5-4|TRBJ2-7|11
ASSEGTGYEQY
>TRBV19|TRBJ2-2|13
ASSILNRVTGELF
>TRBV24-1|TRBJ2-1|14
ATSEATSGAYNEQF
>TRBV29-1|TRBJ2-3|9
SVSLTDTQY
>TRBV13|TRBJ2-7|11
ASSGRTVYEQY